This passage covers 4 T cell receptor beta chains from one sample sequenced in a study of T-cell memory formation after mild COVID-19. TCRdb called the 5' RACE reads again in MiXCR, with one record for every CDR3 protein. The table shows some 300,000 distinct CDR3 sequences, with 20% occurring only once. Sequenced: PBMCs or a T cell subset sorted from them (not recorded which). These receptors originate from a man aged 18 to 30 who had mild COVID-19 (a few samples of this study predate the infection). Cell type and time point are not known.

V usage is TRBV23-1 and J usage is TRBJ2-7; D unclear. TRBV23-1 is labeled an ORF, and its function is uncertain. The V end lost 8 bases, the J end lost 5 bases, and 13 bases lay between the germline ends. The CDR3 extends over 12 amino acids. Here the CDR3 reads CASGRLRDEQYV. CDR3 sequence (DNA): TGCGCCAGCGGTAGACTTCGGGACGAGCAGTACGTC.

The J gene is TRBJ2-3, the V gene TRBV7-6; D not resolved. V gave up 5 bases and J gave up 6 bases, with 12 bases separating them. This CDR3 is built from 13 residues. Germline CDR1 reads SGHVS; CDR2 reads FNYEAQ. This CDR3 is CASSPLISDTQYF. DNA of the CDR3: TGTGCCAGCAGCCCGCTGATTTCCGATACGCAGTATTTT.

The chain uses TRBV6-5 and TRBJ1-4, with D hard to call. The CDR3 runs to 15 residues. The germline CDR1 and CDR2 sequences are MNHEY and SVGAGI. Trimming shortened V by 8 bases and J by 7 bases, and 20 bases separated the two germline ends. The CDR3 region has the DNA TGTGCCAGCCGGAAGATTCAGGCTGCTTTTGAAAAACTGTTTTTT. Translating gives CASRKIQAAFEKLFF.

This clonotype was counted between two and nine times. J is TRBJ1-4 and V is TRBV6-4; TRBD1 might be the D (5 bases). The CDR3 runs 16 residues. Germline-derived CDR1 and CDR2 are MRHNA and SNTAGT. The V and J ends lost 6 bases and 4 bases respectively, with 18 bases between them. The CDR3 DNA reads TGTGCCAGCAGCCATAAAACGGAGGGGATTAATGAAAAACTGTTTTTT. Translating gives CASSHKTEGINEKLFF.